This is a list of T cell receptor beta chains from one sample in a study of control samples from healthy donors and cancer patients. Assay: immunoSEQ multiplex PCR; the TCRdb copy retains only in-frame clones and omits some. The sample has 120,000 or so clones; 87% are singletons. Sequencing was carried out using blood. The receptors here all came from a man in his fifties or sixties in good health. CDR3s include the opening cysteine and the closing phenylalanine or tryptophan. Each record gives: D gene, clone size, V gene, J gene, CDR3 protein, CDR3 DNA. D genes are given only for firm matches. Expanded clones are given a class, and other clones once, few, many or no size at all.

>-|-|TRBV19|TRBJ1-5
CASSQGGGSGNQPQHF
TGTGCCAGTAGCCAAGGGGGGGGCTCGGGCAATCAGCCCCAGCATTTT
>TRBD1|-|TRBV19|TRBJ1-2
CASSPTGLLTNYGYTF
TGTGCCAGTAGCCCGACAGGGTTGTTGACTAACTATGGCTACACCTTC
>TRBD2|-|TRBV7-2|TRBJ2-7
CASSSSGGISYEQYF
TGTGCCAGCAGCTCTAGCGGGGGCATCTCCTACGAGCAGTACTTC
>TRBD2|-|TRBV7-2|TRBJ2-3
CASSLASGGPAF
TGTGCCAGCAGCTTAGCTAGCGGGGGCCCGGCTTTT
>-|-|TRBV11-2|TRBJ2-7
CASSLGGTMIYEQYF
TGTGCCAGCAGCTTAGGTGGGACCATGATCTACGAGCAGTACTTC
>-|-|TRBV28|TRBJ1-6
CASTLSGTRNSPLHF
TGTGCCAGCACCCTCTCAGGGACGCGTAATTCACCCCTCCACTTT
>TRBD1|-|TRBV28|TRBJ1-1
CASTLSGQGHTEAFF
TGTGCCAGCACACTGTCGGGACAGGGCCACACTGAAGCTTTCTTT
>TRBD1|-|TRBV5-1|TRBJ1-2
CASSLDPGQGLSRGYTF
TGCGCCAGCAGCTTAGACCCAGGACAGGGGCTTTCAAGGGGCTACACCTTC
>TRBD2|-|TRBV6-6|TRBJ2-1
CASSWLAGGSDGEQFF
TGTGCCAGCAGTTGGCTAGCGGGGGGCTCTGACGGGGAGCAGTTCTTC
>TRBD1|-|TRBV7-9|TRBJ1-2
CASSPTGIANYGYTF
TGTGCCAGCAGCCCGACAGGGATCGCTAACTATGGCTACACCTTC
>-|-|TRBV27|TRBJ2-1
CASTTGYNEQFF
TGTGCCAGCACCACCGGGTACAATGAGCAGTTCTTC
>-|once|TRBV30|TRBJ2-2
CAWSSGPRNTGELFF
TGTGCCTGGAGCTCCGGGCCCAGGAACACCGGGGAGCTGTTTTTT
>TRBD2|once|TRBV11-3|TRBJ2-3
CASSSGTSGGLRDTQYF
TGTGCCAGCAGCTCCGGGACTAGCGGGGGTCTCAGAGATACGCAGTATTTT
>-|-|TRBV5-6|TRBJ2-4
CASSFREPLAKNIQYF
TGTGCCAGCAGCTTCAGGGAACCTCTAGCCAAAAACATTCAGTACTTC
>TRBD2|-|TRBV2|TRBJ2-3
CASSEALGLAGGTDTQYF
TGTGCCAGCAGTGAAGCGCTTGGACTAGCGGGGGGCACAGATACGCAGTATTTT
>-|-|TRBV30|TRBJ2-1
CAWSPRGLYNEQFF
TGTGCCTGGAGTCCCAGGGGACTTTACAATGAGCAGTTCTTC
>-|-|TRBV28|TRBJ1-1
CASRHQGPGGTEAFF
TGTGCCAGCAGGCATCAGGGCCCGGGTGGCACTGAAGCTTTCTTT
>-|-|TRBV27|TRBJ1-6
CASSFGGSGSPLHF
TGTGCCAGCAGTTTTGGGGGGTCGGGTTCACCCCTCCACTTT
>-|once|TRBV9|TRBJ1-2
CASSVVLNYGYTF
TGTGCCAGCAGCGTAGTCTTGAACTATGGCTACACCTTC
>-|-|TRBV28|TRBJ1-3
CASSFYASGNTIYF
TGTGCCAGCAGTTTTTATGCCTCTGGAAACACCATATATTTT
>-|-|TRBV11-2|TRBJ1-1
CASSFGSGRVGTEAFF
TGTGCCAGCAGCTTTGGTTCAGGGCGAGTTGGCACTGAAGCTTTCTTT
>-|few|TRBV4-3|TRBJ1-1
CASSHRRLHTEAFF
TGCGCCAGCAGCCACCGGCGTTTACACACTGAAGCTTTCTTT
>-|-|TRBV4-1|TRBJ1-2
CASSRARDEGYTF
TGCGCCAGCAGCCGAGCCAGGGACGAAGGCTACACCTTC
>-|-|TRBV20-1|TRBJ2-1
CSARMNNEQFF
TGCAGTGCTAGAATGAACAATGAGCAGTTCTTC
>TRBD1|-|TRBV18|TRBJ2-6
CASSPQGASSGANVLTF
TGTGCCAGCTCTCCACAGGGGGCCTCCTCTGGGGCCAACGTCCTGACTTTC
>-|-|TRBV18|TRBJ2-7
CASSPPGLTEQYF
TGTGCCAGCTCACCACCAGGACTAACCGAGCAGTACTTC